Listed here are 24 T cell receptor beta chains from one sample, sequenced in a study of blood T cell repertoires in COVID-19. Libraries were prepared by immunoSEQ multiplex PCR; TCRdb keeps only in-frame clonotypes and omits some of them. This table has under 250,000 clones, roughly 89% appearing once. Specimen: peripheral blood. The receptors here all came from a man in his fifties or sixties who had recovered from COVID-19.

The V and J genes are TRBV19 and TRBJ1-5; no clear D gene. V was clipped by 5 bases and J by 1 base, with 12 bases between them. Germline-derived CDR1 and CDR2 are LNHDA and SQIVND (reference sequence). The CDR3 sequence is 15 residues long. CDR3 sequence (DNA): TGTGCCAGTAGTCTGGAACGGGGAAGCAATCAGCCCCAGCATTTT. Translating it yields CASSLERGSNQPQHF.

The genes are TRBV18 and TRBJ1-3, with 8 positions matching TRBD1. Germline CDR1 reads KGHSH; CDR2 reads LQKENI. V was pared by 6 bases and J by 0 bases, with 4 bases of the junction left unmatched. CDR3 length equals 15 residues. The CDR3 loop is CASSEDRGSGNTIYF. The CDR3 DNA sequence: TGTGCCAGCTCCGAAGACAGGGGCTCTGGAAACACCATATATTTT.

The chain uses TRBV4-1 and TRBJ2-3; 7 bases align to TRBD1. The germline gives CDR1 MGHRA, CDR2 YSYEKL. The ends lost 4 bases at V and 0 bases at J; junction bases unmatched: 4. The CDR3 runs 15 residues. The CDR3 nucleotides are TGCGCCAGCAGCCCTAGGGACAGCAGCACAGATACGCAGTATTTT. Protein product: CASSPRDSSTDTQYF.

V usage is TRBV21-1 and J usage is TRBJ1-3; TRBD1, the table's D call, lacks a check against the DNA. TRBV21-1 is noted as a pseudogene. This CDR3 has 17 residues. The chain's CDR3 is CASKRAGQGFRGNTIYF. Here the CDR3 DNA reads TGTGCCAGCAAAAGGGCCGGACAGGGGTTTCGTGGAAACACCATATATTTT.

V usage is TRBV7-2 and J usage is TRBJ2-2; D might be TRBD1 (6 bases). The germline V and J ends were trimmed by 7 bases and 1 base, with 13 bases remaining between them. The V gene's germline CDR1 is SGHTA and CDR2 FQGNSA. The CDR3 contains 15 residues. The CDR3 loop is CASNMRGRNTGELFF. The CDR3 DNA is TGTGCCAGCAACATGAGGGGGAGGAACACCGGGGAGCTGTTTTTT.

The CDR3 reads CASSGTISYEQYF. The DNA for the CDR3 is TGTGCCAGCTCAGGGACAATCTCCTACGAGCAGTACTTC. The chain is built from TRBV18 and TRBJ2-7, with TRBD1 as a possible D gene (6 bases). The length of the CDR3 is 13 residues. V lost 5 bases and J lost 0, with 8 bases in between. Per germline, CDR1 KGHSH and CDR2 LQKENI.

This chain joins TRBV12-5 and TRBJ2-2, with D possibly being TRBD1 (6 bases). The germline gives CDR1 LGHNT, CDR2 FRNRAP. V lost 6 bases and J lost 8, with 31 bases in between. The CDR3 length is 19 residues. This CDR3 reads CASGPLTFDRLKSPGELFF. The CDR3 DNA reads as TGTGCTAGTGGACCGCTCACTTTCGACAGGCTGAAGAGTCCTGGGGAGCTGTTTTTT.

The rearrangement joins TRBV11-3 to TRBJ1-1; a weak D match, TRBD1 (5 bases). CDR3 size: 14 residues. Germline V lookup: CDR1 SGHNT, CDR2 YENEEA. The germline V and J ends were trimmed by 5 bases and 6 bases, with 16 bases remaining between them. The CDR3 DNA reads TGTGCCAGCAGCAGGACCAGGGCGGACGCTGAAGCTTTCTTT. Translating gives CASSRTRADAEAFF. The variable domain in full, with the rest retrieved from reference TRBV11-3 and TRBJ1-1, is EAGVVQSPRYKIIEKKQPVAFWCNPISGHNTLYWYLQNLGQGPELLIRYENEEAVDDSQLPKDRFSAERLKGVDSTLKIQPAELGDSAVYLCASSRTRADAEAFFGQGTRLTVV.

The chain recombines TRBV2 with TRBJ1-2; D remains ambiguous. This CDR3 has 12 amino acids. Trimming cost V 5 bases and J 0 bases, with 4 bases left between them. CDR1 and CDR2 (germline): SNHLY, FYNNEI. The CDR3: CASSRSNYGYTF. The CDR3, as DNA: TGTGCCAGCAGTCGGTCTAACTATGGCTACACCTTC.

This clone was detected once. The genes are TRBV7-9 and TRBJ2-5, with TRBD1 matching over 11 bases. V was clipped by 5 bases and J by 4 bases; unmatched bases: 3. Germline values: CDR1 SEHNR, CDR2 FQNEAQ (reference sequence). CDR3 length equals 14 residues. The chain's CDR3 is CASSHGQGAETQYF. In DNA, the CDR3 is TGTGCCAGCAGCCATGGACAGGGGGCAGAGACCCAGTACTTC. The entire variable domain, with the rest obtained from reference TRBV7-9 and TRBJ2-5, is as follows: DTGVSQNPRHKITKRGQNVTFRCDPISEHNRLYWYRQTLGQGPEFLTYFQNEAQLEKSRLLSDRFSAERPKGSFSTLEIQRTEQGDSAMYLCASSHGQGAETQYFGPGTRLLVL.

The rearrangement links TRBV24-1 to TRBJ2-1; weak D call: TRBD2 (6 bases). V lost 1 base, J lost 1 base, and 7 bases lay in between. The CDR3 spans 15 residues. Germline CDR1 reads KGHDR; CDR2 reads SFDVKD. The CDR3 is CATSDFAGSYNEQFF. The CDR3 DNA reads as TGTGCCACCAGTGATTTCGCGGGATCCTACAATGAGCAGTTCTTC.

V usage is TRBV6-6 and J usage is TRBJ2-1, with 7 bases matching TRBD2. The V gene's germline CDR1 is MNHNY and CDR2 SVGAGI (reference sequence). V trimming: 5 bases; J trimming: 3 bases; junction bases outside the gene matches: 10. The CDR3 has 16 amino acids. The CDR3 DNA follows: TGTGCCAGCAGTCCCCGCTCTAGCGGCGACTACAATGAGCAGTTCTTC. Translated, it gives CASSPRSSGDYNEQFF.

The chain uses TRBV19 and TRBJ1-1; TRBD1 agrees at 9 bases. The V segment lost 6 bases and the J segment 0 bases; nucleotides outside the gene matches: 11. CDR3 length: 17 residues. Germline V gene sequence: CDR1 LNHDA, CDR2 SQIVND (reference sequence). Written as DNA, the CDR3 is TGTGCCAGTAGACCGGGACAGGGTTTTATGATGAACACTGAAGCTTTCTTT. Protein sequence: CASRPGQGFMMNTEAFF. Based on the CDR3 plus reference TRBV19 and TRBJ1-1, the full variable domain is DGGITQSPKYLFRKEGQNVTLSCEQNLNHDAMYWYRQDPGQGLRLIYYSQIVNDFQKGDIAEGYSVSREKKESFPLTVTSAQKNPTAFYLCASRPGQGFMMNTEAFFGQGTRLTVV.

The rearrangement joins TRBV27 to TRBJ2-1, with 12 bases identical to TRBD2. Germline-derived CDR1 and CDR2 are MNHEY and SMNVEV (reference sequence). Trimming cost V 6 bases and J 5 bases; bases outside gene matches: 11. The CDR3 is made up of 17 amino acids. As DNA, the CDR3 is TGTGCCAGCAGAACGAGACTAGCGGGAGAAAGAAACAATGAGCAGTTCTTC. Translation: CASRTRLAGERNNEQFF.

A single count supports this clone. V usage is TRBV11-1 and J usage is TRBJ2-5; possibly TRBD1 for D (5 bases). Trimming took 5 bases from V and 5 from J, leaving 18 bases between them. There are 15 residues in the CDR3. Germline CDR1 and CDR2: SGHAT and FQDESV (reference sequence). The CDR3, as DNA: TGTGCCAGCAGCCCAGAGCTGGGGCGCGGTGAGACCCAGTACTTC. The encoded protein is CASSPELGRGETQYF.

The chain links TRBV10-3 to TRBJ2-5; 7 nucleotides line up with TRBD1. The CDR3 runs 12 residues. Germline CDR1 is ENHRY and CDR2 is SYGVKD. Trimming cost V 8 bases and J 4 bases; bases outside gene matches: 4. CDR3 sequence: CAISAGGETQYF. The CDR3, as DNA: TGTGCCATCTCAGCAGGGGGAGAGACCCAGTACTTC.

This chain links TRBV7-3 with TRBJ1-1, with TRBD1 identical over 11 bases. The germline V gene has CDR1 SGHTA and CDR2 FQGTGA. V trimming: 5 bases; J trimming: 9 bases; junction bases outside the gene matches: 5. The CDR3 extends over 13 amino acids. The CDR3 protein is CASSNRDRGKAFF. Here the CDR3 DNA reads TGTGCCAGCAGCAACCGGGACAGGGGGAAAGCTTTCTTT.

The chain is built from TRBV9 and TRBJ2-7, with TRBD2 identical over 16 bases. CDR1 is SGDLS and CDR2 is YYNGEE in the germline V gene. The CDR3 is 16 amino acids. Unmatched junction bases numbered 2, after V lost 2 bases and J lost 3 bases. The CDR3 DNA is TGTGCCAGCAGCGTGGGACTAGCGGGAGGGGGCTACGAGCAGTACTTC. Translation gives CASSVGLAGGGYEQYF.

The V and J genes are TRBV11-2 and TRBJ2-3, with a possible D match to TRBD2 (5 bases). The CDR3 has 15 amino acids. Germline CDR1 reads SGHAT; CDR2 reads FQNNGV. V was shortened by 6 bases and J by 0 bases, with 13 bases between the two germline ends. The CDR3 here is CASRLRGGSTDTQYF. DNA of the CDR3: TGTGCCAGCAGGCTCAGAGGCGGGAGCACAGATACGCAGTATTTT.

The gene calls are TRBV29-1 and TRBJ1-1; no clear D. CDR3 size: 13 residues. The germline gives CDR1 SQVTM, CDR2 ANQGSEA. With 5 bases removed from V and 4 bases from J, the gap between germline ends came to 14 bases. The CDR3 nucleotides are TGCAGCGTTTGCAAGGCTACGGGCACTGAAGCTTTCTTT. It specifies CSVCKATGTEAFF. The whole variable domain, filled in from reference TRBV29-1 and TRBJ1-1, reads SAVISQKPSRDICQRGTSLTIQCQVDSQVTMMFWYRQQPGQSLTLIATANQGSEATYESGFVIDKFPISRPNLTFSTLTVSNMSPEDSSIYLCSVCKATGTEAFFGQGTRLTVV.

CDR3 residues: CASSDKIDQPQHF. The CDR3 region has the DNA TGTGCCAGCTCAGACAAAATCGATCAGCCCCAGCATTTT. The rearrangement uses TRBV18 and TRBJ1-5; unclear D gene. Trimming took 5 bases from V and 5 from J, leaving 10 bases between them. The germline V gene has CDR1 KGHSH and CDR2 LQKENI. The CDR3 covers 13 residues.

The chain couples TRBV30 to TRBJ2-7, with D tentatively TRBD2 (6 bases). The CDR3 is 15 amino acids. The germline V gene encodes CDR1 GTSNPN and CDR2 SVGIG (reference sequence). V dropped 4 bases and J dropped 5 bases, with 21 bases sitting between them. For the CDR3, the DNA is TGTGCCTGGACCAAAATGGGCGGGACCACCAACGAGCAGTACTTC. The encoded protein is CAWTKMGGTTNEQYF. The full variable domain, in which reference TRBV30 and TRBJ2-7 provide the parts outside the CDR3, is SQTIHQWPATLVQPVGSPLSLECTVEGTSNPNLYWYRQAAGRGLQLLFYSVGIGQISSEVPQNLSASRPQDRQFILSSKKLLLSDSGFYLCAWTKMGGTTNEQYFGPGTRLTVT.

This chain uses TRBV7-2 with TRBJ2-7, with D possibly TRBD2 on 7 matching bases. Trimming cost V 5 bases and J 2 bases, with 13 bases left between them. Germline CDR1 reads SGHTA; CDR2 reads FQGNSA. The CDR3 sequence is 14 residues long. The CDR3 sequence is CASSVLGGPYEQYF. The DNA of the CDR3 is TGTGCCAGCAGCGTCCTGGGGGGGCCCTACGAGCAGTACTTC.

V is TRBV18 and J is TRBJ2-3; no clear D gene. The CDR3 runs 14 residues. Germline V CDR1 and CDR2: KGHSH, LQKENI. Between the trimmed V and J ends, which lost 3 bases and 4 bases, there was a span of 11 bases. CDR3 sequence: CASSPGLPPDTQYF. The CDR3, as DNA: TGTGCCAGCTCACCGGGCCTTCCCCCAGATACGCAGTATTTT.